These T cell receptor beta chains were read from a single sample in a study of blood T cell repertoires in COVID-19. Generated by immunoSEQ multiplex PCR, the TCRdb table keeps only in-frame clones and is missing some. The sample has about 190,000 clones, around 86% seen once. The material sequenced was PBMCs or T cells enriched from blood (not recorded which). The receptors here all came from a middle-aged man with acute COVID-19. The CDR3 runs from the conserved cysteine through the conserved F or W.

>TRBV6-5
CASSTTSGRGGEQYF
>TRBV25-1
CASSDSSGGEPYGEQYF
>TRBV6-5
CASRTAANQPQHF
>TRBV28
CASGGRGVYEQYF
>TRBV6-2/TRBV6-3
CASSHGQGDTGELFF
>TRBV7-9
CASSRTSEAFF
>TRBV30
CAWSGARHQPQHF
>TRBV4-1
CASSQGQTGGGYTF
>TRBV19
CASSMGLGEFF
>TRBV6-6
CASKVGRGDTQYF
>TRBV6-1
CASSERGVLRPGGSGNTIYF
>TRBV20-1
CSASSWESDTIYF
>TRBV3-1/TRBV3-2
CASSQGLSGRTSTDTQYF
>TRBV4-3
CASSQDQIGSGNTIYF
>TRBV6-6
CASSYPRQGRYEQYF
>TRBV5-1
CASSLNQGSEAFF
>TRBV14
CASSQETGRWYGYTF
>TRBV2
CASSNSRGDQPQHF
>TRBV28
CASSSSPAGGYEQYF
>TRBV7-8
CASSSGGKNEQFF
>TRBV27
CASSYGPQRRTGTGLNTGELFF
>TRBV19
CASSVPYDSSNQPQHF
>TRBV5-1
CASSLIGRETDTQYF
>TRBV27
CASSLGGGPYEQYF
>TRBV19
CASSIVEAGDRNTQYF
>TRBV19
CASSTDRLRNTEAFF
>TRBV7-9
CASGRLVTSTDTQYF
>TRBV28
CASSLIFGTRNIQYF
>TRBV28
CASSSSGKSYEQYF
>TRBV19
CASSIGQGAYEQYF
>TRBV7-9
CASSLNSGRASETQYF
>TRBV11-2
CASSSPAGWNTEAFF
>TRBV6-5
CASRKQGYGEKLFF
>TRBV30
CASAGRRFEQYF
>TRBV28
CASSDSNTGELFF
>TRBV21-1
CASRLGGVDTQYF
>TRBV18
CAPRSGPLASYNEQFF
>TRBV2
CASSDGEGGLDTQYF
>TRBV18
CASSPQGQSYEQYF
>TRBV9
CASSVVAGANEKLFF
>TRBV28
CASSSHRDRTYEQYF